These T cell receptor beta chains were read from a single sample in a study of OX40 agonist ivuxolimab in advanced cancers. Profiling relied on immunoSEQ multiplex PCR, and the TCRdb table lists in-frame clones only, not all of them. The table lists more than 85,000 clones, roughly 80% of them singletons. This specimen was CD4+ or CD8+ T cells sorted from blood, taken in a trial of the OX40 agonist ivuxolimab. These receptors originate from an adult with an advanced solid tumor such as melanoma, head and neck, liver or kidney cancer. The CDR3 runs from the conserved cysteine through the conserved F or W. The order of the fields is CDR3 protein, CDR3 DNA, clone size, J gene, V gene, D gene. The D gene is left open where the match is weak. Clone sizes are given selectively: once, few, many, or a class where the clone is expanded.

CAISPPLSGTSGNTIYF TGTGCCATCAGTCCACCCCTATCTGGGACGTCTGGAAACACCATATATTTT . TRBJ1-3 TRBV10-3 .
CASSPRTSGGAGELFF TGTGCCAGCAGCCCCCGGACTAGCGGGGGGGCCGGGGAGCTGTTTTTT . TRBJ2-2 TRBV9 TRBD2
CASSLTVGGYTF TGTGCCAGCAGTTTAACTGTTGGGGGCTACACCTTC . TRBJ1-2 TRBV28 .
CASSSGTGGEKLFF TGTGCCAGCAGTTCAGGGACAGGGGGAGAAAAACTGTTTTTT . TRBJ1-4 TRBV5-4 TRBD1
CASSLHLGQGATDTQYF TGTGCCAGCAGCTTACACCTGGGACAGGGGGCCACAGATACGCAGTATTTT . TRBJ2-3 TRBV5-4 TRBD1
CASSTRTGGYGYTF TGTGCCAGCAGTACGAGGACAGGGGGCTATGGCTACACCTTC . TRBJ1-2 TRBV6-5 TRBD1
CASSRMSYEQYF TGTGCCAGCAGCCGCATGTCCTACGAGCAGTACTTC . TRBJ2-7 TRBV7-2 .
CASSIGEGFYEQYF TGTGCCAGTAGTATAGGAGAGGGCTTCTACGAGCAGTACTTC . TRBJ2-7 TRBV19 .
CASSLAPRGDKETQYF TGTGCCAGCAGCTTAGCCCCTCGGGGAGATAAAGAGACCCAGTACTTC . TRBJ2-5 TRBV7-8 .
CASIRRGGQPQHF TGTGCCAGCATCAGAAGAGGCGGTCAGCCCCAGCATTTT . TRBJ1-5 TRBV28 .
CASSLRGTVVEKLFF TGTGCCAGCAGCTTACGCGGGACAGTCGTCGAAAAACTGTTTTTT . TRBJ1-4 TRBV7-6 TRBD1
CASSLVSGQGNSPLHF TGTGCCAGCAGCTTAGTGTCGGGACAGGGGAATTCACCCCTCCACTTT . TRBJ1-6 TRBV7-9 TRBD1
CASSLAGQGTDTQYF TGTGCCAGCAGCTTAGCAGGACAGGGGACAGATACGCAGTATTTT . TRBJ2-3 TRBV7-9 TRBD1
CATTKGVLNTEAFF TGTGCCACCACAAAGGGGGTTCTGAACACTGAAGCTTTCTTT . TRBJ1-1 TRBV6-1 .
CATSRDYNTEAFF TGTGCCACCAGCAGAGACTATAACACTGAAGCTTTCTTT . TRBJ1-1 TRBV15 .
CASSPSEHKAFF TGTGCCAGCTCACCTTCGGAGCACAAAGCTTTCTTT . TRBJ1-1 TRBV18 .
CASSVGTGGSGNEQFF TGTGCCAGCAGCGTTGGGACAGGGGGCTCTGGTAATGAGCAGTTCTTC few TRBJ2-1 TRBV11-1 TRBD1
CASSAAPGTSSFYTQYF TGTGCCAGCAGCGCCGCCCCCGGGACTAGCAGTTTTTATACGCAGTATTTT . TRBJ2-3 TRBV9 TRBD2
CASSFRRNTEAFF TGTGCCAGCAGCTTCAGGCGGAACACTGAAGCTTTCTTT . TRBJ1-1 TRBV7-8 .
CASSDRGDSGNTIYF TGTGCCAGTAGCGACAGGGGGGATTCTGGAAACACCATATATTTT . TRBJ1-3 TRBV19 TRBD1
CASSPVGGRGGETQYF TGTGCCAGCAGCCCCGTAGGGGGCAGGGGAGGAGAGACCCAGTACTTC . TRBJ2-5 TRBV4-2 .
CASSSGNNEQFF TGTGCCAGCAGTTCCGGGAACAATGAGCAGTTCTTC . TRBJ2-1 TRBV2 .
CASSFGGNYGYTF TGTGCCAGCAGCTTCGGCGGGAACTATGGCTACACCTTC . TRBJ1-2 TRBV5-4 .
CASSLAGGPADTGELFF TGCGCCAGCAGCTTGGCCGGGGGGCCGGCCGACACCGGGGAGCTGTTTTTT . TRBJ2-2 TRBV5-1 .
CASSQGNTGQGKETQYF TGTGCCAGCAGCCAAGGTAATACTGGACAGGGGAAAGAGACCCAGTACTTC . TRBJ2-5 TRBV4-2 TRBD1
CATSRGREALRAFF TGTGCCACCAGCAGAGGTCGGGAGGCCCTAAGAGCTTTCTTT . TRBJ1-1 TRBV15 .
CASSLARGNTGELFF TGTGCCAGCAGCTTAGCCCGGGGGAACACCGGGGAGCTGTTTTTT . TRBJ2-2 TRBV11-2 .
CASSGQGAYEQYF TGTGCCAGCAGCGGACAGGGTGCCTACGAGCAGTACTTC . TRBJ2-7 TRBV9 TRBD1
CASSYSAGKRDEQFF TGTGCCAGCAGTTACTCGGCGGGAAAAAGGGATGAGCAGTTCTTC . TRBJ2-1 TRBV6-5 .
CAWSFGTLYGYTF TGTGCCTGGAGCTTCGGGACTCTGTATGGCTACACCTTC . TRBJ1-2 TRBV30 .
CSVAQHSSYNEQFF TGCAGCGTTGCCCAGCATAGCTCCTACAATGAGCAGTTCTTC . TRBJ2-1 TRBV29-1 .
CASSLDVGTGNEAFF TGTGCCAGCAGCCTTGATGTCGGGACAGGGAACGAAGCTTTCTTT few TRBJ1-1 TRBV4-2 TRBD1
CASSLGWQNTEAFF TGTGCCAGCAGCTTAGGTTGGCAGAACACTGAAGCTTTCTTT . TRBJ1-1 TRBV7-8 .
CASSTLREQYF TGTGCCAGCAGTACCCTCCGGGAGCAGTACTTC few TRBJ2-7 TRBV25-1 .
CASSLRAGPPYEQYF TGTGCCAGCAGTCTCCGGGCCGGGCCTCCCTACGAGCAGTACTTC . TRBJ2-7 TRBV27 .
CASSSGGFDNEQFF TGTGCCAGCAGCTCAGGGGGTTTCGACAATGAGCAGTTCTTC once TRBJ2-1 TRBV7-3 TRBD1
CASSPSTNTGELFF TGTGCCAGCTCACCCAGCACGAACACCGGGGAGCTGTTTTTT . TRBJ2-2 TRBV18 .
CASSIDRGQTQYF TGTGCCAGCAGCATCGACAGGGGTCAGACCCAGTACTTC . TRBJ2-5 TRBV5-8 TRBD1
CASSSPAGTARGTQYF TGTGCCAGCAGTTCCCCCGCCGGGACGGCCCGAGGGACCCAGTACTTC . TRBJ2-5 TRBV28 .
CASRGGLNTEAFF TGTGCCAGCCGGGGGGGCTTGAACACTGAAGCTTTCTTT . TRBJ1-1 TRBV28 .
CASSLQGFDGNSPLHF TGTGCCAGCTCACTACAGGGCTTTGACGGTAATTCACCCCTCCACTTT . TRBJ1-6 TRBV18 .
CASSSPRLPWGQYF TGTGCCAGCAGCTCCCCTAGGCTCCCATGGGGGCAGTACTTC . TRBJ2-7 TRBV11-2 .
CASSLVVGSYEQYF TGCGCCAGCAGCTTGGTGGTAGGTTCCTACGAGCAGTACTTC . TRBJ2-7 TRBV5-1 .
CASSATGTSATDTQYF TGTGCCAGCAGCGCCACCGGGACTAGCGCCACAGATACGCAGTATTTT . TRBJ2-3 TRBV9 TRBD2
CASTTSGQGRSYEQYF TGTGCCAGCACTACATCGGGGCAGGGACGCTCCTACGAGCAGTACTTC . TRBJ2-7 TRBV28 .
CASSSMTGAGTDTQYF TGTGCCAGCAGTTCCATGACAGGGGCGGGCACAGATACGCAGTATTTT few TRBJ2-3 TRBV27 TRBD1
CASSLSQLTPLHF TGTGCCAGCAGCTTATCACAGCTCACACCCCTCCACTTT . TRBJ1-6 TRBV11-2 .
CASSGLRSHGYTF TGTGCCAGCAGTGGACTCCGGAGCCATGGCTACACCTTC . TRBJ1-2 TRBV27 .